The 21 T cell receptor beta chains below come from one sample, sequenced in a study of cytomegalovirus exposure and HLA in healthy donors. Profiling relied on immunoSEQ multiplex PCR, and the TCRdb table lists in-frame clones only, not all of them. Counted here are 50,000 to 65,000 clones, roughly 89% occurring once; the ten biggest clones make up approximately 8.4%. The sequenced sample consisted of PBMCs. These receptors came from a woman under 30 in good health and CMV-seropositive.

V is TRBV5-4 and J is TRBJ1-2; no clear D. The V end was cut by 0 bases, the J end by 6 bases, with 9 bases between. CDR1 and CDR2 (germline): SGHNT, YYREEE (reference sequence). The CDR3 runs to 13 residues. This CDR3 is CASSLGRRDGYTF. The CDR3 coding sequence is TGTGCCAGCAGCTTGGGACGGAGGGATGGCTACACCTTC.

The chain employs TRBV2 and TRBJ2-7; the match to TRBD1 covers 8 bases. Germline lookup yields CDR1 SNHLY and CDR2 FYNNEI. The CDR3 runs to 13 residues. The V segment lost 5 bases and the J segment 4 bases; nucleotides outside the gene matches: 4. CDR3 DNA sequence: TGTGCCAGCAGTTGGACAGGGACTTACGAGCAGTACTTC. This gives the protein CASSWTGTYEQYF.

The chain uses TRBV18 and TRBJ2-1; perhaps TRBD2 as D (6 bases). Between the trimmed V and J ends, which lost 1 base and 8 bases, there was a span of 9 bases. Looked up from germline, CDR1 is KGHSH and CDR2 is LQKENI. The CDR3 loop spans 13 amino acids. The CDR3 protein is CASSPRLGYEQFF. CDR3 nucleotides: TGTGCCAGCTCACCACGACTAGGATATGAGCAGTTCTTC.

The CDR3 sequence: CASNLPTGYNQPQHF. CDR3 bases: TGTGCCAGCAACCTACCGACAGGATACAATCAGCCCCAGCATTTT. The gene calls are TRBV28 and TRBJ1-5; D possibly corresponds to TRBD1 (6 bases). With 7 bases removed from V and 3 bases from J, the gap between germline ends came to 16 bases. CDR1 and CDR2 (germline): MDHEN, SYDVKM. This CDR3 region has 15 residues.

The chain combines TRBV6-5 with TRBJ2-7; D not resolved. Germline lookup yields CDR1 MNHEY and CDR2 SVGAGI. With 5 bases removed from V and 0 bases from J, the gap between germline ends came to 11 bases. CDR3 length: 14 residues. Here the CDR3 reads CASSKLTDSYEQYF. The CDR3 nucleotides are TGTGCCAGCAGTAAACTAACCGACTCCTACGAGCAGTACTTC.

V usage is TRBV18 and J usage is TRBJ1-1; TRBD1 is a possible D gene (5 bases). Germline V lookup: CDR1 KGHSH, CDR2 LQKENI. The CDR3 runs 13 residues. V lost 2 bases, J lost 7 bases, and 11 bases lay in between. The CDR3 region has the DNA TGTGCCAGCTCACCAGTGGGGGAGGTTGAAGCTTTCTTT. Translated, it gives CASSPVGEVEAFF.

The chain joins TRBV28 to TRBJ1-3, with D possibly being TRBD1 (6 bases). This CDR3 is 13 amino acids long. CDR1 is MDHEN and CDR2 is SYDVKM in the germline V gene. The V and J ends lost 2 bases and 4 bases respectively, with 6 bases between them. The CDR3 sequence: CASSLGGGNTIYF. The CDR3 nucleotides read TGTGCCAGCAGTTTAGGGGGCGGAAACACCATATATTTT.

This clone was seen many times. The chain carries TRBV10-1 and TRBJ2-5, with D unclear. This CDR3 is 8 amino acids long. The germline V gene encodes CDR1 WNHNN and CDR2 SYGVQD (reference sequence). The CDR3 DNA follows: TGCTCCCGAGAGACCCAGTACTTC. This encodes CSRETQYF.

The genes are TRBV28 and TRBJ1-2; 10 bases line up with TRBD1. Germline V lookup: CDR1 MDHEN, CDR2 SYDVKM. V lost 3 bases, J lost 0 bases, and 10 bases stayed unmatched. The CDR3 runs to 18 residues. This CDR3 is CASSFLGTGVYPNYGYTF. The CDR3 coding sequence is TGTGCCAGCAGTTTCCTCGGGACAGGGGTGTATCCTAACTATGGCTACACCTTC.

The chain couples TRBV14 to TRBJ2-7; 11 bases agree with TRBD1. The CDR3 totals 15 residues. With 5 bases clipped from V and 3 bases from J, the junction kept 6 bases outside the gene matches. From germline, CDR1 is SGHDN and CDR2 FVKESK. The CDR3 nucleotides are TGTGCCAGCAGCGTAGGGACAGGGGGACTCTACGAGCAGTACTTC. It yields the protein CASSVGTGGLYEQYF.

This clone was observed a single time. The gene calls are TRBV2 and TRBJ2-1, with a possible D match to TRBD2 (6 bases). This CDR3 comprises 17 residues. Germline-derived CDR1 and CDR2 are SNHLY and FYNNEI. Trimming shortened V by 6 bases and J by 0 bases, and 18 bases separated the two germline ends. CDR3 bases: TGTGCCAGCAGACAGGATCTAGCGCCCAGCTCCTACAATGAGCAGTTCTTC. Protein sequence: CASRQDLAPSSYNEQFF.

This clone was found a few times. The chain couples TRBV11-2 to TRBJ1-6; D is undetermined. The CDR3 is 16 residues long. The germline V gene encodes CDR1 SGHAT and CDR2 FQNNGV. V lost 5 bases to trimming and J lost 0 bases, with 11 bases between them. The CDR3 sequence: CASSPLRSSYNSPLHF. In DNA, the CDR3 is TGTGCCAGCAGCCCCCTCAGGTCCTCCTATAATTCACCCCTCCACTTT.

V is TRBV9 and J is TRBJ1-4; D remains ambiguous. The germline CDR1 and CDR2 sequences are SGDLS and YYNGEE. The CDR3 has 15 residues. Trimming removed 0 bases from V and 3 bases from J, with 9 bases in between. The CDR3 protein is CASSVDWAANEKLFF. DNA of the CDR3: TGTGCCAGCAGCGTAGACTGGGCTGCTAATGAAAAACTGTTTTTT.

The chain couples TRBV5-1 to TRBJ1-1; D remains unclear. Trimming pared 2 bases from V and 1 base from J, leaving 15 bases between. Per the germline V gene, CDR1 is SGHRS and CDR2 is YFSETQ. There are 16 residues in the CDR3. CDR3 in DNA: TGCGCCAGCAGCTTTGATAGTGAACAGAGGAACACTGAAGCTTTCTTT. Translated: CASSFDSEQRNTEAFF.

The chain joins TRBV11-3 to TRBJ2-6; 7 bases map to TRBD1. CDR3 length equals 16 residues. V gave up 5 bases and J gave up 2 bases; unmatched junction bases: 6. Germline V gene lookup returns CDR1 SGHNT and CDR2 YENEEA. The CDR3 DNA follows: TGTGCCAGCAGCCCACCAGGGGGAACTGGGGCCAACGTCCTGACTTTC. Its translation is CASSPPGGTGANVLTF.

Here the CDR3 DNA reads TGTGCCAGCAGCGTTCTCCCTCGCGGGGGGCAGGTAGATACGCAGTATTTT. Translation: CASSVLPRGGQVDTQYF. The chain couples TRBV9 to TRBJ2-3; TRBD2 matches 8 bases. The CDR3 sequence is 17 residues long. Unmatched junction bases numbered 13, after V lost 2 bases and J lost 5 bases. Germline loops: CDR1 SGDLS, CDR2 YYNGEE.

The gene calls are TRBV5-1 and TRBJ2-1, with 7 bases fitting TRBD2. This CDR3 region has 15 residues. The germline CDR1 and CDR2 sequences are SGHRS and YFSETQ. Losses at the gene ends were 5 bases for V and 0 bases for J; bases not matched to a gene: 5. The CDR3 coding sequence is TGCGCCAGCAGTTCCGGGACTATCTCCTACAATGAGCAGTTCTTC. Its translation is CASSSGTISYNEQFF.

The chain recombines TRBV7-9 with TRBJ2-7, with D perhaps matching TRBD2 (5 bases). V dropped 5 bases and J dropped 3 bases, with 11 bases sitting between them. The CDR3 has 13 amino acids. The germline V gene has CDR1 SEHNR and CDR2 FQNEAQ (reference sequence). CDR3: CASSARGYYEQYF. The DNA for the CDR3 is TGTGCCAGCAGCGCCCGGGGTTACTACGAGCAGTACTTC.

The chain joins TRBV4-3 to TRBJ1-6; possibly TRBD1 for D (6 bases). The CDR3 spans 15 residues. Trimming took off 1 base at V and 8 bases at J, with 12 bases between the two ends. Germline V lookup: CDR1 LGHNA, CDR2 YSLEER. The CDR3 DNA reads TGCGCCAGCAGCCAAGTCGGGACACCTCATTCACCCCTCCACTTT. Its protein is CASSQVGTPHSPLHF.

V is TRBV6-4 and J is TRBJ2-1, with 12 bases aligning to TRBD2. Germline values: CDR1 MRHNA, CDR2 SNTAGT. The CDR3 sequence is 15 residues long. V shed 8 bases, J shed 6 bases, and the junction held 8 bases outside the gene matches. The CDR3 nucleotides read TGTGCCAGCGCCCCAGGGACTAGCGGGTTCAATGAGCAGTTCTTC. Translated, it gives CASAPGTSGFNEQFF.

The V gene is TRBV27, the J gene TRBJ2-2; D is perhaps TRBD2 (6 bases). V was trimmed by 3 bases and J by 6 bases, leaving 8 bases between them. Germline V gene sequence: CDR1 MNHEY, CDR2 SMNVEV (reference sequence). The CDR3 totals 13 residues. CDR3 sequence reads: CASSLVAAGELFF. CDR3 DNA: TGTGCCAGCAGTTTGGTAGCGGCCGGGGAGCTGTTTTTT.